Sequencing of this T cell receptor (beta chain) was carried out in a study of early stage breast cancer tumors. Regarding the study as a whole: Tumors had approximately 2.5-fold higher T cell density than normal breast. Commonly generated sequences made up most enriched TCRB sequences shared between patients. Unsorted bulk genomic DNA sequencing lacked pairing and functional marker data.

The CDR3 sequence is 16 residues long. Trimming shortened V by 0 bases and J by 4 bases, and 15 bases separated the two germline ends. CDR1 and CDR2 (germline): SEHNR, FQNEAQ (reference sequence). A note on this clone: The antigen is not known.

Assay used: immunoSEQ multiplex PCR; TCRdb lists only in-frame clones, some missing. The table shows 20,000 to 25,000 clones, with about 78% occurring only once. Input material: blood. The V call is TRBV7-9, the J call TRBJ1-1; D is possibly TRBD1 (5 bases). The TCR sequence derives from a person in their 60s with breast cancer. CDR3 in amino acids: CASSLARDLWGTEAFF. CDR3 coding DNA: TGTGCCAGCAGCTTAGCCCGGGACCTGTGGGGCACTGAAGCTTTCTTT.